This is a list of T cell receptor beta chains from one sample in a study of shared clonotypes between healthy human individuals. The repertoire was sequenced with immunoSEQ multiplex PCR; TCRdb's copy has only in-frame clones and lacks some. The data hold about 1.1 million clones, with 78% observed a single time. The sequenced sample was memory CD4+ T cells from PBMCs. These receptors originate from a young man in good health. Some clones in this sample may be carry-over from other donors' samples. The CDR3 runs from the conserved cysteine through the conserved F or W. The D gene is left open where the match is weak. Only part of the rows carry a size: once, few, many, or a class if the clone is expanded.

-	TRBV5-4	TRBJ2-7	TRBD1	CASSPTGDRPYEQYF	TGTGCCAGCAGCCCAACAGGGGACCGACCCTACGAGCAGTACTTC
-	TRBV7-9	TRBJ2-2	-	CASSLVPGYGELFF	TGTGCCAGCAGCTTAGTTCCAGGGTACGGGGAGCTGTTTTTT
-	TRBV2	TRBJ1-1	-	CASSERVRMNTEAFF	TGTGCCAGCAGTGAAAGGGTCAGGATGAACACTGAAGCTTTCTTT
-	TRBV5-1	TRBJ2-6	-	CASSLVGSGANVLTF	TGCGCCAGCAGCTTGGTGGGTTCTGGGGCCAACGTCCTGACTTTC
-	TRBV29-1	TRBJ2-5	-	CSVMRDSSETQYF	TGCAGCGTTATGCGGGACTCTTCGGAGACCCAGTACTTC
-	TRBV6-1	TRBJ1-2	-	CASSEDTDGYTF	TGTGCCAGCAGTGAAGACACGGATGGCTACACCTTC
-	TRBV28	TRBJ1-5	TRBD1	CASQPGGPSQPQHF	TGTGCCAGTCAACCAGGGGGCCCTAGTCAGCCCCAGCATTTT
-	TRBV5-1	TRBJ2-7	TRBD1	CASSWGTGGPYEQYF	TGCGCCAGCAGCTGGGGGACAGGGGGTCCCTACGAGCAGTACTTC
-	TRBV4-1	TRBJ2-2	-	CASSQSRERGTGELFF	TGCGCCAGCAGCCAATCCCGGGAGCGTGGGACCGGGGAGCTGTTTTTT
-	TRBV7-8	TRBJ2-7	TRBD2	CASSLRASGRTSSSYEQYF	TGTGCCAGCAGCTTACGGGCTAGCGGGAGAACCTCTTCCAGCTACGAGCAGTACTTC
-	TRBV7-6	TRBJ2-1	TRBD2	CASSPGTSGSNEQFF	TGTGCCAGCAGTCCAGGGACTAGCGGGAGCAATGAGCAGTTCTTC
few	TRBV2	TRBJ1-1	-	CAASNEQGTEAFF	TGTGCCGCCAGCAATGAACAGGGTACTGAAGCTTTCTTT
-	TRBV7-9	TRBJ2-7	-	CASSFFEELYEQYF	TGTGCCAGCAGCTTTTTCGAGGAACTTTACGAGCAGTACTTC
-	TRBV11-3	TRBJ2-5	-	CASSLAAGPQETQYF	TGTGCCAGCAGCTTAGCGGCAGGCCCACAAGAGACCCAGTACTTC
-	TRBV19	TRBJ1-2	TRBD1	CASSSRTGGYGYTF	TGTGCCAGTAGTTCCCGGACAGGAGGGTATGGCTACACCTTC
-	TRBV9	TRBJ2-1	-	CASGGGPYNEQFF	TGTGCCAGCGGAGGGGGGCCCTACAATGAGCAGTTCTTC
many	TRBV19	TRBJ2-7	-	CASSMTGRLDEQYF	TGTGCCAGTAGTATGACAGGGAGGTTGGACGAGCAGTACTTC
-	TRBV28	TRBJ1-1	-	CASGRGTEAFF	TGTGCCAGCGGCCGGGGGACTGAAGCTTTCTTT
once	TRBV27	TRBJ2-6	-	CASSLWSSGANVLTF	TGTGCCAGCAGTTTATGGAGCTCTGGGGCCAACGTCCTGACTTTC
-	TRBV5-4	TRBJ2-7	-	CASSHLEGAEQYF	TGTGCCAGCAGCCACTTAGAGGGTGCCGAGCAGTACTTC
-	TRBV11-2	TRBJ2-7	-	CASSGLMGRDSYEQYF	TGTGCCAGCAGCGGGCTCATGGGCAGGGACTCCTACGAGCAGTACTTC
-	TRBV7-3	TRBJ1-1	-	CASSLIGGDTEAFF	TGTGCCAGCAGCTTAATAGGGGGGGACACTGAAGCTTTCTTT
-	TRBV18	TRBJ1-5	-	CASSPAGLRDQPQHF	TGTGCCAGCTCACCCGCGGGACTAAGGGATCAGCCCCAGCATTTT
-	TRBV5-1	TRBJ1-1	TRBD1	CASSNTGATEAFF	TGCGCCAGCAGCAATACAGGGGCCACTGAAGCTTTCTTT
-	TRBV7-2	TRBJ2-7	TRBD2	CASSRGLAGPYEQYF	TGTGCCAGCAGCCGGGGACTAGCGGGGCCCTACGAGCAGTACTTC
once	TRBV5-4	TRBJ1-1	-	CASTPDTRGTEAFF	TGTGCCAGCACCCCGGACACCCGAGGCACTGAAGCTTTCTTT
once	TRBV7-9	TRBJ2-5	TRBD1	CASSADRGPQTQYF	TGTGCCAGCAGCGCAGACAGGGGGCCCCAGACCCAGTACTTC
-	TRBV7-2	TRBJ2-5	TRBD1	CASSRDRGRETQYF	TGTGCCAGCAGCCGGGACAGAGGGAGAGAGACCCAGTACTTC